This record looks at one T cell receptor beta chain sequence and its context. In the study's own analysis: Amplification from reference gene primers served as the basis for estimated nucleated cell counts. TCRdb keeps only in-frame clones here, not all; method: immunoSEQ multiplex PCR. The V and J calls and clone size come from that table; D and trimming were worked out from the DNA. The data show around 260,000 clones, approximately 86% seen once. This sample was included in a study of blood T cell repertoires in COVID-19. Study in general: Samples came from the United States, Italy and Spain, spanning acute and convalescent COVID-19.

This CDR3 is 12 amino acids long. V was shortened by 2 bases and J by 5 bases, with 6 bases between the two germline ends. The sample consisted of peripheral blood. The chain recombines TRBV12-3 or TRBV12-4 with TRBJ1-1, with D unresolved. The receptor's source is a human donor with COVID-19, enrolled during active disease. The donor label of this sample is uncertain. DNA for the CDR3: TGTGCCAGCAGTTTATGGAGTACTGAAGCTTTCTTT. Translating it yields CASSLWSTEAFF.